The 6 T cell receptor beta chains reported below all come from one sample, sequenced in a study of T-cell reconstitution after alpha-beta-depleted transplantation in children. Preparation of the TCRbeta library used unique molecular identifiers. TCRdb re-called the PCR reads through MiXCR, storing one row per CDR3 protein. The table lists about 110,000 distinct CDR3 sequences, approximately 22% of them singletons. The sample here was PBMCs, mostly from graft donor cells, taken 180 days after TCRalphabeta/CD19-depleted stem cell transplant. The receptors shown here come from a male patient between 2 and 15 years old who had a stem cell transplant for chronic granulomatous disease, so the T cells may come from the graft donor.

The chain carries TRBV9 and TRBJ2-1; 8 bases line up with TRBD1. CDR3 length: 17 amino acids. Germline CDR1 and CDR2: SGDLS and YYNGEE. V shed 3 bases and J 0 bases; nucleotides not matched to a gene: 8. Written as DNA, the CDR3 is TGTGCCAGCAGCGCGGGGGTTGGACAGGGCTCCTACAATGAGCAGTTCTTC. It codes for CASSAGVGQGSYNEQFF.

This clonotype was picked up many times. The chain couples TRBV11-1 to TRBJ2-1; 11 bases match TRBD2. CDR1 is SGHAT, CDR2 FQDESV, per germline (reference sequence). J lost 8 bases, V lost 3 bases, and 9 bases had no gene match. CDR3 size: 16 residues. This CDR3 reads CASSFGLAGGVYEQFF. The CDR3 coding sequence is TGTGCCAGCAGCTTCGGATTAGCGGGAGGGGTCTATGAGCAGTTCTTC.

This clonotype has only a few counts. V is TRBV29-1 and J is TRBJ1-4; D gene unclear. The germline V and J ends were trimmed by 8 bases and 3 bases, with 7 bases remaining between them. The length of the CDR3 is 11 residues. Germline CDR1 SQVTM, CDR2 ANQGSEA. The CDR3 protein is CSYNANEKLFF. The CDR3 DNA is TGCAGCTATAACGCTAATGAAAAACTGTTTTTT. The full variable domain, with the rest looked up from reference TRBV29-1 and TRBJ1-4, is SAVISQKPSRDICQRGTSLTIQCQVDSQVTMMFWYRQQPGQSLTLIATANQGSEATYESGFVIDKFPISRPNLTFSTLTVSNMSPEDSSIYLCSYNANEKLFFGSGTQLSVL.

This clonotype came up many times. The rearrangement joins TRBV5-1 to TRBJ2-5; TRBD2 is a possible D gene (6 bases). The CDR3 consists of 16 residues. Trimming stripped 0 bases from V and 5 bases from J, with 17 bases between. Germline V gives CDR1 SGHRS, CDR2 YFSETQ. The CDR3 DNA is TGCGCCAGCAGCTTGGCCGGGGCGGGGCCCAGGGAGACCCAGTACTTC. Translating it yields CASSLAGAGPRETQYF.

The chain combines TRBV20-1 with TRBJ2-1, with 7 bases aligning to TRBD1. The V gene end was trimmed by 3 bases and the J gene end by 8 bases; junction bases not matched to a gene: 7. Germline V gives CDR1 DFQATT, CDR2 SNEGSKA (reference sequence). The CDR3 is 13 residues long. The CDR3 DNA sequence: TGCAGTGCTAGTGGACAGGTTCGTTATGAGCAGTTCTTC. Translated: CSASGQVRYEQFF.

This clonotype appeared many times. J is TRBJ1-5 and V is TRBV20-1, with TRBD1 matching 8 bases. With V trimmed by 1 base and J by 6 bases, 2 bases remained unmatched. CDR1 is DFQATT and CDR2 is SNEGSKA in the germline V gene (reference sequence). The CDR3 runs to 13 residues. The CDR3 loop reads CSARATGVQPQHF. CDR3 nucleotide sequence: TGCAGTGCTAGAGCGACAGGGGTTCAGCCCCAGCATTTT.